The T cell receptor (beta chain) described here comes from a study of CD8+ T cells in alopecia areata. The CDR3 extends over 15 amino acids. Trimming took 3 bases from V and 3 from J, leaving 13 bases between them. The germline V gene encodes CDR1 MGHRA and CDR2 YSYEKL. By share of the sample, this clone is medium-sized. As the sequencing template, cDNA was produced by extracting RNA and reverse transcribing it. The assay was immunoSEQ multiplex PCR, and TCRdb's table has in-frame clones only and misses some. The sample comprises 90,000 to 100,000 clones, roughly two fifths of which are singletons, and approximately 1.5% rests with the top ten.

The sequence derives from a human donor with alopecia areata. The rearrangement uses TRBV4-1 and TRBJ2-3; unclear D gene. Sequencing was done on a sample of CD4+ T cells sorted from blood. The CDR3 protein is CASSQVSSPTDTQYF. The CDR3 bases are TGCGCCAGCAGCCAGGTTTCGTCCCCAACAGATACGCAGTATTTT.